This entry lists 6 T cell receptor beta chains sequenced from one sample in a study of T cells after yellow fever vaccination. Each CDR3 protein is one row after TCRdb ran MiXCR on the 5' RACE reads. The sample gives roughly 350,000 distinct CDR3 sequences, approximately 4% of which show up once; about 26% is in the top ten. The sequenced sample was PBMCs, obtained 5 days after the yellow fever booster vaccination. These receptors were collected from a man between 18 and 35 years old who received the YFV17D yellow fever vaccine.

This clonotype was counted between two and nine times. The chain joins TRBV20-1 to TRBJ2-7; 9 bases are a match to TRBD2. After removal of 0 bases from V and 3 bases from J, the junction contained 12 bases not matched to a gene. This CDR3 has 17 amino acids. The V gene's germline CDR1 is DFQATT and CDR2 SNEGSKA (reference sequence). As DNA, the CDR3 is TGCAGTGCTAGAGATTGGCGGGAGGGTAGCGGGGACTACGAGCAGTACTTC. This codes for CSARDWREGSGDYEQYF.

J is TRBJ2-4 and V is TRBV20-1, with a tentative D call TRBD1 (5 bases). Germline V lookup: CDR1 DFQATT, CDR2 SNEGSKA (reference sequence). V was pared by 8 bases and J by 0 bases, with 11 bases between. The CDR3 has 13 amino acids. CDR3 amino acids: CSPRDLAKNIQYF. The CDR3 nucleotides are TGCAGTCCCAGGGATCTAGCCAAAAACATTCAGTACTTC.

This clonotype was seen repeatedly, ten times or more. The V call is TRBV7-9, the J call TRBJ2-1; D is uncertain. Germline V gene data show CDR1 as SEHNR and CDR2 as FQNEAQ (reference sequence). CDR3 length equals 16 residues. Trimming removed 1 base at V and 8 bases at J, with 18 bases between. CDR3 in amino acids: CASSLVFRVKGYEQFF. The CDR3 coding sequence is TGTGCCAGCAGCTTAGTATTCCGGGTCAAGGGCTATGAGCAGTTCTTC. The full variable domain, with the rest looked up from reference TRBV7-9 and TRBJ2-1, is DTGVSQNPRHKITKRGQNVTFRCDPISEHNRLYWYRQTLGQGPEFLTYFQNEAQLEKSRLLSDRFSAERPKGSFSTLEIQRTEQGDSAMYLCASSLVFRVKGYEQFFGPGTRLTVL.

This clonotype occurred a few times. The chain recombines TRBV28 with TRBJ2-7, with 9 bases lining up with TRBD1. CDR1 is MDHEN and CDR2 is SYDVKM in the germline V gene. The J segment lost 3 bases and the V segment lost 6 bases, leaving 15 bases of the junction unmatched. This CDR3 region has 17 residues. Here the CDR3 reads CASRPKLRDRVFYEQYV. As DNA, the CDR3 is TGTGCCAGCAGACCTAAACTCCGGGACAGGGTTTTCTACGAGCAGTACGTC.

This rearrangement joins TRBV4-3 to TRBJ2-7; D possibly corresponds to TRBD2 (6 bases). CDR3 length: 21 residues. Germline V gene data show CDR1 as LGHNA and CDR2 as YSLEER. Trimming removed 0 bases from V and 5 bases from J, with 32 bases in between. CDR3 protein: CASSQDLWRGQGSRGVHEQYF. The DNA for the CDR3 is TGCGCCAGCAGCCAAGATCTTTGGCGGGGCCAAGGGAGCCGGGGAGTCCACGAGCAGTACTTC.

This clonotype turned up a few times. CDR3 loop: CASSLLAGGYTDTQYF. The CDR3 nucleotides read TGTGCCAGCAGTTTATTAGCAGGGGGTTACACAGATACGCAGTATTTT. The chain combines TRBV28 with TRBJ2-3; TRBD1 matches 7 bases. The CDR3 extends over 16 amino acids. In germline, CDR1 is MDHEN, CDR2 SYDVKM. Unmatched junction bases numbered 6, after V lost 1 base and J lost 2 bases. Looking up the rest from reference TRBV28 and TRBJ2-3 gives the full variable domain: DVKVTQSSRYLVKRTGEKVFLECVQDMDHENMFWYRQDPGLGLRLIYFSYDVKMKEKGDIPEGYSVSREKKERFSLILESASTNQTSMYLCASSLLAGGYTDTQYFGPGTRLTVL.